The rows below give T cell receptor beta chains drawn from one sample of a study of T cells after yellow fever vaccination. TCRdb used MiXCR to reprocess the 5' RACE reads, holding one entry per CDR3 protein. In the table there are roughly 340,000 distinct CDR3 sequences, roughly 9.4% of which are singletons. The source was PBMCs, collected on the day of the first yellow fever vaccination. These receptors were taken from a young man who received the YFV17D yellow fever vaccine. CDR3s include the opening cysteine and the closing phenylalanine or tryptophan. D genes are given only for firm matches.

d_call v_call cdr3_aa
- TRBV12-3/TRBV12-4 CASRALGGRAFF
TRBD2 TRBV6-5 CASSYSTSGGTDTQYF
- TRBV6-5 CASSYSGRGAGNTIYF
TRBD1 TRBV20-1 CCSWGQDRGTDTQYF
- TRBV5-1 CASSQAPDSSYNEQFF
TRBD1 TRBV20-1 CSAHHRGRNEQFF
TRBD1 TRBV12-5 CASLTGVGETQYF
- TRBV13 CASRTRVMNTEAFF
TRBD1 TRBV29-1 CSSASGTGFKTQYF
- TRBV5-1 CASSGSPGGIHTNEKLFF
- TRBV29-1 CSVEAVGKNTEAFF
- TRBV14 CASSQDNWGQANYGYTF
- TRBV5-1 CASSLSNGDVEAFF
- TRBV3-1 CASSPPNGPETQYF
- TRBV28 CASRSGLYEQYF
- TRBV12-3/TRBV12-4 CASTATGRNSPLHF
TRBD1 TRBV20-1 CSVTGLSYNEQFF
- TRBV7-9 CASSPPPAGNTIYF
- TRBV12-3/TRBV12-4 CASSQNRAHEPQHF
- TRBV6-4 CASKRDATSAYGYTF
- TRBV5-6 CASSSSQGGRVSDTQYF
- TRBV29-1 CSGDEGTDTQYF
TRBD1 TRBV7-2 CASSFRTGFGDTQYF
TRBD2 TRBV10-3 CAISSLAVSTDTQYF
TRBD1 TRBV2 CASRRQGGYGNTIYF
TRBD2 TRBV4-3 CASSRERGYEQYF
- TRBV18 CASSIGLTTNEKLFF
- TRBV7-2 CASSLGPSNEKLFF
- TRBV20-1 CSARDGDTYTEAFF
- TRBV6-5 CASSYGTRVSYEQYF
TRBD1 TRBV7-8 CASSLDGTGAKLFF
- TRBV6-5 CASTREGSSGANVLTF
TRBD1 TRBV7-2 CASSEVDRGQTQYF
TRBD1 TRBV5-1 CASSLAGQLYNEQFF
- TRBV7-2 CASSLELAGGTEAFF
- TRBV6-5 CASSPSVVVYGYTF
- TRBV20-1 CSAIKRAVGNQPQHF
TRBD1 TRBV9 CASTTGGATNEQFF
- TRBV9 CASSPGGGTEAFF
- TRBV5-1 CASSFRPGDEQFF
- TRBV7-2 CASSNTASGEQYF
TRBD1 TRBV28 CASSFRAGGQPQHF
- TRBV5-6 CASSSGREQFF
- TRBV7-3 CASSRTPLNTGELFF
TRBD2 TRBV4-2 CASSQAFLAGSYEQFF
- TRBV30 CAWSGLYEQYF
TRBD1 TRBV5-1 CASSPDRGPF
TRBD1 TRBV29-1 CSVDRGLYNEQFF
- TRBV2 CASRPLASTDTQYF
- TRBV25-1 CASSDRTSTDTQYF
- TRBV5-1 CASSLASVGYEQYF